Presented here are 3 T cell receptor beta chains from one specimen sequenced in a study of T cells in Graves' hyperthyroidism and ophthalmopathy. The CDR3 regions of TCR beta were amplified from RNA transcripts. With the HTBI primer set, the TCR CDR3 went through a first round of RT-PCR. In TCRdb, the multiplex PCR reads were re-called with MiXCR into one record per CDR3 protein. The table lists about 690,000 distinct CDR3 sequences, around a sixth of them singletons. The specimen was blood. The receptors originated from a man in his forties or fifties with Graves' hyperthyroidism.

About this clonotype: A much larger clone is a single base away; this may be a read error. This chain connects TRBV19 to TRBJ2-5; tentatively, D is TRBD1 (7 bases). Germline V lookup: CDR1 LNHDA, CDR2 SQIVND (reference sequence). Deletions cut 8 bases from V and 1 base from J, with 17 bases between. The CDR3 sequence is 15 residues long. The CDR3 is CASAGLGQPQETQYF. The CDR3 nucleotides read TGTGCCAGTGCGGGATTGGGACAGCCCCAAGAGACCCAGTACTTC.

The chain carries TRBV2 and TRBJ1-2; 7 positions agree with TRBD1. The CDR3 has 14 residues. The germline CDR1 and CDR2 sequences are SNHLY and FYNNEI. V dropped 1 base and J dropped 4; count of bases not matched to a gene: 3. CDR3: CASSEGGGFYGYTF. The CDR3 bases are TGTGCCAGCAGTGAAGGAGGGGGCTTCTATGGCTACACCTTC.

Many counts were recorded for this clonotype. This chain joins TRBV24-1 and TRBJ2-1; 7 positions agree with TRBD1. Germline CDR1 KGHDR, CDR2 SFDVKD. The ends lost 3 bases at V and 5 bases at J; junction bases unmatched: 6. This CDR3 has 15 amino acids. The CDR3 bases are TGTGCCACCAGTGATACAGGGGAGACGGACAATGAGCAGTTCTTC. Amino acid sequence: CATSDTGETDNEQFF.